Below, 11 T cell receptor beta chains from the same sample are listed, as sequenced in a study of T-cell reconstitution after alpha-beta-depleted transplantation in children. As it was prepared, the TCRbeta library received unique molecular identifiers. TCRdb itself ran the PCR reads through MiXCR, one entry per CDR3 protein. The sample lists about 420,000 distinct CDR3 sequences; around 9.9% were seen once. The sequences come from PBMCs from the stem cell graft donor, collected from the stem cell graft. Receptors were obtained from a human donor who donated a stem cell graft to a child with acute myeloid leukemia.

V usage is TRBV5-6 and J usage is TRBJ2-3, with 13 bases lining up with TRBD2. V lost 4 bases to trimming and J lost 3 bases; unmatched junction nucleotides: 2. Germline CDR1 SGHDT, CDR2 YYEEEE. CDR3 size: 15 residues. The CDR3 DNA reads TGTGCCAGCAGCGGGACTAGCGGGAAGACAGATACGCAGTATTTT. This codes for CASSGTSGKTDTQYF. Full variable domain (remainder filled in from reference TRBV5-6 and TRBJ2-3): DAGVTQSPTHLIKTRGQQVTLRCSPKSGHDTVSWYQQALGQGPQFIFQYYEEEERQRGNFPDRFSGHQFPNYSSELNVNALLLGDSALYLCASSGTSGKTDTQYFGPGTRLTVL.

This clonotype was seen more than once but under ten times. The J gene is TRBJ1-2, the V gene TRBV5-1; TRBD1 matches at 8 bases. CDR1 is SGHRS and CDR2 is YFSETQ in the germline V gene. The V segment lost 4 bases and the J segment 9 bases; nucleotides outside the gene matches: 8. This CDR3 has 13 amino acids. CDR3 bases: TGCGCCAGCAGCGCCGGGACAGGCCACAGCTACACCTTC. It yields the protein CASSAGTGHSYTF.

This clonotype occurred a few times. The chain joins TRBV13 to TRBJ2-7; 8 nucleotides match TRBD2. J lost 3 bases, V lost 5 bases, and 12 bases had no gene match. This CDR3 spans 16 amino acids. The V gene's germline CDR1 is PRHDT and CDR2 FYEKMQ (reference sequence). The CDR3 sequence: CASSEWTSTRLYEQYF. The CDR3 DNA follows: TGTGCCAGCAGCGAATGGACTAGCACTAGACTCTACGAGCAGTACTTC. The variable domain in full, completed from reference TRBV13 and TRBJ2-7, reads AAGVIQSPRHLIKEKRETATLKCYPIPRHDTVYWYQQGPGQDPQFLISFYEKMQSDKGSIPDRFSAQQFSDYHSELNMSSLELGDSALYFCASSEWTSTRLYEQYFGPGTRLTVT.

This chain uses TRBV5-6 with TRBJ1-5, with D unresolved. CDR1 and CDR2 from the germline V gene are SGHDT and YYEEEE. This CDR3 comprises 15 residues. Trimming pared 4 bases from V and 0 bases from J, leaving 11 bases between. In DNA, the CDR3 is TGTGCCAGCAGCAATGGACTTTATAGCAATCAGCCCCAGCATTTT. It is translated as CASSNGLYSNQPQHF.

The chain uses TRBV3-1 and TRBJ1-5; D may be TRBD1 (6 bases). The CDR3 has 17 amino acids. From germline, CDR1 is LGHDT and CDR2 YNNKEL (reference sequence). Between the trimmed V and J ends, which lost 0 bases and 2 bases, there was a span of 14 bases. The CDR3: CASSQDPGGMGNQPQHF. CDR3 in DNA: TGTGCCAGCAGCCAAGATCCGGGGGGCATGGGCAATCAGCCCCAGCATTTT.

The chain joins TRBV6-1 to TRBJ2-3; D possibly uses TRBD1 or TRBD2 (6 bases each). The CDR3 extends over 15 amino acids. CDR1 is MNHNS and CDR2 is SASEGT in the germline V gene. V was shortened by 8 bases and J by 0 bases, with 15 bases between the two germline ends. CDR3 in DNA: TGTGCCAGCCGTGTTGGAGGGGGAAGCACAGATACGCAGTATTTT. Translation: CASRVGGGSTDTQYF.

This clonotype was observed at least ten times. V usage is TRBV5-1 and J usage is TRBJ2-1, with 10 bases that match TRBD2. V lost 1 base to trimming and J lost 5 bases; unmatched junction nucleotides: 12. The CDR3 runs 18 residues. Germline values: CDR1 SGHRS, CDR2 YFSETQ. As DNA, the CDR3 is TGCGCCAGCAGCTTGCTGCCAACCGGGACTAGCGAAAACAATGAGCAGTTCTTC. Protein product: CASSLLPTGTSENNEQFF.

This clonotype occurred a few times. The chain recombines TRBV7-3 with TRBJ2-1; D is possibly TRBD1 (6 bases). From germline, CDR1 is SGHTA and CDR2 FQGTGA. The CDR3 runs to 15 residues. V shed 2 bases and J shed 5 bases, with 13 bases lying between them. CDR3 region: CASSLVNREHNEQFF. DNA for the CDR3: TGTGCCAGCAGCTTAGTTAACAGGGAACACAATGAGCAGTTCTTC.

This chain connects TRBV5-1 to TRBJ2-7; D is undetermined. Germline V gives CDR1 SGHRS, CDR2 YFSETQ. Deletions cut 0 bases from V and 2 bases from J, with 6 bases between. The CDR3 loop spans 13 amino acids. Here the CDR3 reads CASSLERPYEQYF. The CDR3 coding sequence is TGCGCCAGCAGCTTGGAGCGTCCCTACGAGCAGTACTTC.

This clonotype was counted many times. This chain joins TRBV10-3 and TRBJ1-1, with 10 bases lining up with TRBD1. The J segment lost 1 base and the V segment lost 4 bases, leaving 3 bases of the junction unmatched. This CDR3 is built from 15 residues. Looked up from germline, CDR1 is ENHRY and CDR2 is SYGVKD. CDR3 amino acids: CAISGTGGPNTEAFF. CDR3 DNA: TGTGCCATCAGTGGGACAGGGGGTCCGAACACTGAAGCTTTCTTT.

There are a few counts of this clonotype. V and J are TRBV2 and TRBJ2-1; a weak D match, TRBD2 (7 bases). Trimming removed 0 bases at V and 4 bases at J, with 19 bases between. This CDR3 contains 18 residues. The germline CDR1 and CDR2 sequences are SNHLY and FYNNEI. Here the CDR3 reads CASSEALGRGARYNEQFF. DNA for the CDR3: TGTGCCAGCAGTGAAGCGCTTGGACGGGGGGCTAGGTACAATGAGCAGTTCTTC.